The T cell receptor (beta chain) under discussion was sequenced for a study of T cells after yellow fever vaccination. This clonotype has at least ten counts. The trim removed 5 bases at V and 13 bases at J, leaving 8 bases unmatched. The CDR3 sequence is 15 residues long. The germline V gene has CDR1 SGHTA and CDR2 FQGNSA. TCRdb independently ran MiXCR on the 5' RACE reads; one entry per CDR3 protein. Among around 310,000 distinct CDR3 sequences listed, more than 3% were seen once. This clonotype was obtained from a man aged 18-30 years who received the YFV17D yellow fever vaccine. The V and J genes are TRBV7-2 and TRBJ2-4, with TRBD2 matching over 16 bases. The input for sequencing was PBMCs, taken on the day of the yellow fever booster vaccination. CDR3 in DNA: TGTGCCAGCAGCCTCACCGGGACTAGCGGGGGGGAACAGTACTTC. This codes for CASSLTGTSGGEQYF.